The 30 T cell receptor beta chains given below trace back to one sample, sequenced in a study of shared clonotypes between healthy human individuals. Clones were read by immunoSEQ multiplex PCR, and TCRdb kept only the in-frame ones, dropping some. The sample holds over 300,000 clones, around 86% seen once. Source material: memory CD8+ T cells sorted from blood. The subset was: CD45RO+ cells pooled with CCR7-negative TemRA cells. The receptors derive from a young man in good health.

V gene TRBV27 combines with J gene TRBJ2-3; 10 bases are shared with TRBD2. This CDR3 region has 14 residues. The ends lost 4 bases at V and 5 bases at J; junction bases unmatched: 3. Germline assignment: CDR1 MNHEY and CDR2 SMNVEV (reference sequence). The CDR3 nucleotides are TGTGCCAGCAGTTCCAGGACTAGCGGAGATACGCAGTATTTT. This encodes CASSSRTSGDTQYF.

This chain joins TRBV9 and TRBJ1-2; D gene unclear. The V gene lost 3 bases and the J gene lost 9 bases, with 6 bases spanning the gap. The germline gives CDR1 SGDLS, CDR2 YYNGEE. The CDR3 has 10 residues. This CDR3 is CASSGGSYTF. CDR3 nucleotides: TGTGCCAGCAGCGGGGGAAGCTACACCTTC.

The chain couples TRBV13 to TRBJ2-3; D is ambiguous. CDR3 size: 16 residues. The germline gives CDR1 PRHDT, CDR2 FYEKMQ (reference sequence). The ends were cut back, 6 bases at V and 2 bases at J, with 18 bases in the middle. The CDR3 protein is CASSPSESFFTDTQYF. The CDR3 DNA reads TGTGCCAGCAGTCCATCGGAGAGCTTTTTCACAGATACGCAGTATTTT.

For the CDR3, the DNA is TGTGCCAGCAGCCCCCGGACAGGGGGCTTGGGAGAGACCCAGTACTTC. It translates to CASSPRTGGLGETQYF. This chain joins TRBV7-6 and TRBJ2-5; 11 positions match TRBD1. The germline V gene encodes CDR1 SGHVS and CDR2 FNYEAQ. This CDR3 spans 16 amino acids. Germline trimming cut 5 bases from V and 4 bases from J; bases unmatched to any gene: 9. The whole variable domain, filled in from reference TRBV7-6 and TRBJ2-5, reads GAGVSQSPRYKVTKRGQDVALRCDPISGHVSLYWYRQALGQGPEFLTYFNYEAQQDKSGLPNDRFSAERPEGSISTLTIQRTEQRDSAMYRCASSPRTGGLGETQYFGPGTRLLVL.

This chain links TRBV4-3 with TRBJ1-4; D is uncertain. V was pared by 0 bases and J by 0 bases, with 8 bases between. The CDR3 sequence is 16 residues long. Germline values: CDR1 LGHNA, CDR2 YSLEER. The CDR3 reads CASSQDSTATNEKLFF. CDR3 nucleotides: TGCGCCAGCAGCCAAGATTCCACGGCAACTAATGAAAAACTGTTTTTT.

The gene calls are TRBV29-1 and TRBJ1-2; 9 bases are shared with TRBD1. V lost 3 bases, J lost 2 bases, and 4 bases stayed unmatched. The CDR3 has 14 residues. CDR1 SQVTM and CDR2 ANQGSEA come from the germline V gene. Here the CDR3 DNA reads TGCAGCGTTGAGTCCGGGACAGGGAACTATGGCTACACCTTC. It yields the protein CSVESGTGNYGYTF.

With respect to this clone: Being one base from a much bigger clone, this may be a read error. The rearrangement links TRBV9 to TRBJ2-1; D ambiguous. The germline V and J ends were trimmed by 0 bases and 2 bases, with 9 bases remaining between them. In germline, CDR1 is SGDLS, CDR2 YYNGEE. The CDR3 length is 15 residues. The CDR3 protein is CASSVAGVTYNEQFF. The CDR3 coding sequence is TGTGCCAGCAGCGTAGCTGGGGTTACCTACAATGAGCAGTTCTTC.

The DNA for the CDR3 is TGCGCCAGCAGCCAAGTGGTGGGGGTCACTAGCGGGAGAATGAACACCGGGGAGCTGTTTTTT. Its protein product is CASSQVVGVTSGRMNTGELFF. V usage is TRBV4-3 and J usage is TRBJ2-2, with 11 nucleotides matching TRBD2. Germline V gives CDR1 LGHNA, CDR2 YSLEER. Unmatched junction bases numbered 14, after V lost 1 base and J lost 1 base. The CDR3 is 21 residues long.

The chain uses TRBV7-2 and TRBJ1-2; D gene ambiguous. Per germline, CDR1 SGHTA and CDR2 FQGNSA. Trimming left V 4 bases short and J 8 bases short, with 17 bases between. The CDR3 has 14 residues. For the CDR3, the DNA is TGTGCCAGCAGCTCAGTGCCGGGCCGGACGGGCTACACCTTC. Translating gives CASSSVPGRTGYTF.

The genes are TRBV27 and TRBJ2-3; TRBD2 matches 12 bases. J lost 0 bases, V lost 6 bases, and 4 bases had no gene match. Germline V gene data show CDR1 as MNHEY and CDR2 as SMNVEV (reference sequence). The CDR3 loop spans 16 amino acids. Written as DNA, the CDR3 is TGTGCCAGCAGAAGACTAGCGGGGGTGAGCACAGATACGCAGTATTTT. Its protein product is CASRRLAGVSTDTQYF.

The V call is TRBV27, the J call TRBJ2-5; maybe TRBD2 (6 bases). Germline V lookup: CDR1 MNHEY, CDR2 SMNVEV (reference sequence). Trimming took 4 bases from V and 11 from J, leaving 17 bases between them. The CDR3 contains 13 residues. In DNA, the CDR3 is TGTGCCAGCAGTTGGAGGGAACTGGGTGAGCAGTACTTC. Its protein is CASSWRELGEQYF.

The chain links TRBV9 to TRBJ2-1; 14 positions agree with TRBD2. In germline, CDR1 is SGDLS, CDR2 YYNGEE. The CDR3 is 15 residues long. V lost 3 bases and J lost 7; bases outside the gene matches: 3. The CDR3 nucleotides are TGTGCCAGCAGCGAGGGACTAGCGGGAGTAAATGAGCAGTTCTTC. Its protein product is CASSEGLAGVNEQFF.

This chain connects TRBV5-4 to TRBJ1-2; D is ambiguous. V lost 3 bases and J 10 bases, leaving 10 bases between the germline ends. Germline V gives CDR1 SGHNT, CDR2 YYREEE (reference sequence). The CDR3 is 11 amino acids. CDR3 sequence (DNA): TGTGCCAGCAGCTCTACAGCTTACTACACCTTC. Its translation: CASSSTAYYTF.

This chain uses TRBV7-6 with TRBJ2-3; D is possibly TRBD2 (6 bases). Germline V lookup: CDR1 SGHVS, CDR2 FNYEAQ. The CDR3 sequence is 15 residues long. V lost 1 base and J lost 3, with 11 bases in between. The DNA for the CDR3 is TGTGCCAGCAGCTTAGGGGAGGACGTTACAGATACGCAGTATTTT. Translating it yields CASSLGEDVTDTQYF.

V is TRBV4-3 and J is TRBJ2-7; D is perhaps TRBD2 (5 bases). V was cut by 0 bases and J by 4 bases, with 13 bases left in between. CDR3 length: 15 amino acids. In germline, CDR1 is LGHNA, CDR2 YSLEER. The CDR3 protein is CASSQDPASGYEQYF. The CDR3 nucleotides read TGCGCCAGCAGCCAAGATCCGGCGTCGGGGTACGAGCAGTACTTC.

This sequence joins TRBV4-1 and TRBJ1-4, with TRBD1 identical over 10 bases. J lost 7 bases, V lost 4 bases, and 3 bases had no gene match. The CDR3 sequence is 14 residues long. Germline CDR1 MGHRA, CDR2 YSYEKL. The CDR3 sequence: CASSPGTGVEKLFF. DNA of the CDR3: TGCGCCAGCAGCCCGGGGACAGGGGTTGAAAAACTGTTTTTT.

DNA of the CDR3: TGTGCCAGCAGCTGGGGTTCCGGGGTAAATCAGCCCCAGCATTTT. Its protein is CASSWGSGVNQPQHF. This chain uses TRBV5-6 with TRBJ1-5; D is unclear. V was cut by 3 bases and J by 4 bases, with 14 bases left in between. This CDR3 is built from 15 residues. Per the germline V gene, CDR1 is SGHDT and CDR2 is YYEEEE.

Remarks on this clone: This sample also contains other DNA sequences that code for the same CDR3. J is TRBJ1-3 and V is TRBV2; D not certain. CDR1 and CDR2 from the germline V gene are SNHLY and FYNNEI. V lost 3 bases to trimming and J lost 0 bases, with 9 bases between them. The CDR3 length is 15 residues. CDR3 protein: CASSEGRSSGNTIYF. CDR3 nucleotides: TGTGCCAGCAGTGAGGGAAGGAGCTCTGGAAACACCATATATTTT.

CDR3 protein: CASSLDRKQLYEQYF. The CDR3 DNA reads TGTGCCAGCAGCTTAGATCGGAAACAGCTCTACGAGCAGTACTTC. V usage is TRBV11-2 and J usage is TRBJ2-7; D unclear. V lost 0 bases and J 3 bases, leaving 12 bases between the germline ends. The CDR3 extends over 15 amino acids. The germline V gene encodes CDR1 SGHAT and CDR2 FQNNGV.

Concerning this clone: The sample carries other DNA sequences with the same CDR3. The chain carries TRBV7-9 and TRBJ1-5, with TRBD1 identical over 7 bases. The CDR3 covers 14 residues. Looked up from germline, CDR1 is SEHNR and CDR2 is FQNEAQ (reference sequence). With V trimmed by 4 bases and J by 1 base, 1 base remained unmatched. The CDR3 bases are TGTGCCAGCAGCTCGACAGGGAGCAATCAGCCCCAGCATTTT. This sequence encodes CASSSTGSNQPQHF.

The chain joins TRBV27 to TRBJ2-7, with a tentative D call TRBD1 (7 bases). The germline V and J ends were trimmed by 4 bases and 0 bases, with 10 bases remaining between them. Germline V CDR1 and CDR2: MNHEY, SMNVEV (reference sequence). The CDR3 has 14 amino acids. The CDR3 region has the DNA TGTGCCAGCAGTTACAGGGGACTCTCCTACGAGCAGTACTTC. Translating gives CASSYRGLSYEQYF.

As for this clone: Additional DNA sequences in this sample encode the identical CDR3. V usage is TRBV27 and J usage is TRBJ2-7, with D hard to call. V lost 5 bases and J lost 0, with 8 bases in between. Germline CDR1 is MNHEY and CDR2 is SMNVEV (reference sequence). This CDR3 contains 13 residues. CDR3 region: CASSLSFSYEQYF. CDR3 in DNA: TGTGCCAGCAGTCTCTCCTTCTCCTACGAGCAGTACTTC.

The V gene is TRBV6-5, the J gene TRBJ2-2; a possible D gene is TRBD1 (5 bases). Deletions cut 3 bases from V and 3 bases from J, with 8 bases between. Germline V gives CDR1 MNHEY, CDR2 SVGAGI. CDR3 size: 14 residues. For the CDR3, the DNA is TGTGCCAGCAGTTATATGGGGCACACCGGGGAGCTGTTTTTT. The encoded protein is CASSYMGHTGELFF.

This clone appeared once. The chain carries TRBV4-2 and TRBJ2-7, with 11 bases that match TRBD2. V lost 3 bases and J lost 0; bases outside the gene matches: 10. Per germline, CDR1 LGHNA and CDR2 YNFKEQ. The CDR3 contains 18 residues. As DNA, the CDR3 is TGTGCCAGCAGCCAGGAAATCTCCGGGACTAGCGGCTCCTACGAGCAGTACTTC. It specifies CASSQEISGTSGSYEQYF.

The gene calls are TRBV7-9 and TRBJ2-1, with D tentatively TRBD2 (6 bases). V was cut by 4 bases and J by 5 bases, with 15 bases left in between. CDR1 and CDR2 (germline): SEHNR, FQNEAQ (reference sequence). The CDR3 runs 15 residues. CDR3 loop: CASSSGGQINNEQFF. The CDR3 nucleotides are TGTGCCAGCAGCTCAGGAGGGCAGATTAACAATGAGCAGTTCTTC.

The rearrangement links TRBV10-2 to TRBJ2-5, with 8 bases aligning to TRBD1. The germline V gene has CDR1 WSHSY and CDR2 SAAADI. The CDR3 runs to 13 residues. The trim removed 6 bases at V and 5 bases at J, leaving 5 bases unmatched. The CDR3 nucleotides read TGCGCCAGCAGGAAGGACAGGGCGGAGACCCAGTACTTC. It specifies CASRKDRAETQYF.

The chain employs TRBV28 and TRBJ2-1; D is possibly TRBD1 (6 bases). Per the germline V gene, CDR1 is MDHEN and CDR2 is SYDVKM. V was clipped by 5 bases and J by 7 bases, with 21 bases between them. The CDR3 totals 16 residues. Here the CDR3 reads CASSPLGDRSGNEQFF. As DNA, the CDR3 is TGTGCCAGCAGTCCGTTAGGAGACAGGTCCGGTAATGAGCAGTTCTTC.

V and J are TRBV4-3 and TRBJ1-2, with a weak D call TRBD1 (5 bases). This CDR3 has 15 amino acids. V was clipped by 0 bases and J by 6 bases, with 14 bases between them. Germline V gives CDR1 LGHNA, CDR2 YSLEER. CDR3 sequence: CASSQDLDSLNGYTF. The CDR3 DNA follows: TGCGCCAGCAGCCAAGATCTAGACAGCCTCAATGGCTACACCTTC.

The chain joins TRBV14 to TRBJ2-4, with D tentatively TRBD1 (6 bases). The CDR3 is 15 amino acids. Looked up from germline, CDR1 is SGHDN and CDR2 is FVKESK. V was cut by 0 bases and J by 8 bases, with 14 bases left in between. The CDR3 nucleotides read TGTGCCAGCAGCCAAGATCAGGGGCGCAGGGACATTCAGTACTTC. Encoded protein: CASSQDQGRRDIQYF. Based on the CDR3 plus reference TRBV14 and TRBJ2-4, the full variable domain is EAGVTQFPSHSVIEKGQTVTLRCDPISGHDNLYWYRRVMGKEIKFLLHFVKESKQDESGMPNNRFLAERTGGTYSTLKVQPAELEDSGVYFCASSQDQGRRDIQYFGAGTRLSVL.

The CDR3 DNA reads as TGTGCCAGCAGTTACCTGGGACCGGATAATGAAAAACTGTTTTTT. Translated, it gives CASSYLGPDNEKLFF. The chain carries TRBV6-6 and TRBJ1-4, with D tentatively TRBD1 (5 bases). Germline-derived CDR1 and CDR2 are MNHNY and SVGAGI (reference sequence). Trimming took 2 bases from V and 4 from J, leaving 11 bases between them. The CDR3 is 15 amino acids.